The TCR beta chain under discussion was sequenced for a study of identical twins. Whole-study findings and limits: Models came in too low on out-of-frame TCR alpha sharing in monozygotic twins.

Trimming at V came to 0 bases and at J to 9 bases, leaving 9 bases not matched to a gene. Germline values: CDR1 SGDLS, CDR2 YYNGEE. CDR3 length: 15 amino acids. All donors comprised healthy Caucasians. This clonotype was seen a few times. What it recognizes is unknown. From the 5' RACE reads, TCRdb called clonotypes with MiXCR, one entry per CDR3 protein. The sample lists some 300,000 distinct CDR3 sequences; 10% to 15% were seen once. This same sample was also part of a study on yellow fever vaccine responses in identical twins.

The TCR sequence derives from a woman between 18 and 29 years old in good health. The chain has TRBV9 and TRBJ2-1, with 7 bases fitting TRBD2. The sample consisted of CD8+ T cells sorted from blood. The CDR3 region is CASSVEGRGGGEQFF. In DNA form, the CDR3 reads TGTGCCAGCAGCGTAGAGGGGAGGGGCGGTGGTGAGCAGTTCTTC.